One sample yielded the 8 T cell receptor beta chains listed below, sequenced in a study of blood T cells in healthy people across ages. Sample-barcoded 5' priming and a J-beta primer mix drove a second PCR of about 6 to 12 cycles. TCRdb redid the calling of the 5' RACE reads with MiXCR, one entry per CDR3 protein. The table shows 1.8 million or so distinct CDR3 sequences, with roughly two fifths occurring only once. Sequencing input: blood. These receptors all come from a human donor in good health.

This clonotype was seen a few times. The rearrangement links TRBV20-1 to TRBJ1-2, with D possibly being TRBD1 (6 bases). V lost 3 bases, J lost 4 bases, and 9 bases lay in between. CDR3 size: 12 residues. Germline CDR1 DFQATT, CDR2 SNEGSKA (reference sequence). Here the CDR3 reads CSARGTTYGYTF. CDR3 DNA: TGCAGTGCTAGGGGGACAACCTATGGCTACACCTTC.

The CDR3 DNA reads as TGTGCCAGCACTCGTGGGGGGACAGCGGACTATGGCTACACCTTC. As protein: CASTRGGTADYGYTF. V gene TRBV6-6 combines with J gene TRBJ1-2; TRBD1 agrees at 7 bases. Germline-derived CDR1 and CDR2 are MNHNY and SVGAGI (reference sequence). The length of the CDR3 is 15 residues. V gave up 7 bases and J gave up 3 bases; unmatched junction bases: 11.

This clonotype has more than one count but fewer than ten. CDR3 amino acids: CASSPTPSDYNEQFF. The DNA for the CDR3 is TGTGCCAGCAGCCCAACTCCTAGCGATTACAATGAGCAGTTCTTC. The rearrangement links TRBV7-2 to TRBJ2-1, with D perhaps TRBD2 (6 bases). V lost 5 bases and J 4 bases, leaving 15 bases between the germline ends. This CDR3 spans 15 amino acids. The V gene's germline CDR1 is SGHTA and CDR2 FQGNSA.

The chain carries TRBV29-1 and TRBJ1-1, with D unresolved. V gave up 3 bases and J gave up 4 bases, with 12 bases separating them. Germline CDR1 SQVTM, CDR2 ANQGSEA. The CDR3 sequence is 13 residues long. The CDR3 DNA sequence: TGCAGCGTTGATGAACGTCGAAGCACTGAAGCTTTCTTT. Protein product: CSVDERRSTEAFF.

This clonotype was detected only a few times. The J gene is TRBJ2-7, the V gene TRBV25-1; D is ambiguous. CDR3 length: 17 residues. Germline CDR1 MGHDK, CDR2 SYGVNS. Trimming shortened V by 2 bases and J by 2 bases, and 19 bases separated the two germline ends. The CDR3 is CASSEPMVQKKPYEQYF. The CDR3 nucleotides read TGTGCCAGCAGTGAACCCATGGTTCAGAAGAAGCCCTACGAGCAGTACTTC.

The rearrangement uses TRBV27 and TRBJ2-6, with D unresolved. This CDR3 region has 18 residues. Trimming stripped 4 bases from V and 0 bases from J, with 16 bases between. The germline V gene encodes CDR1 MNHEY and CDR2 SMNVEV (reference sequence). The CDR3 protein is CASSSHGYYSSGANVLTF. The CDR3 nucleotides are TGTGCCAGCAGTTCCCACGGGTATTATAGCTCTGGGGCCAACGTCCTGACTTTC.

This clonotype was observed a handful of times. CDR3 residues: CSVGPSVYEQYF. DNA of the CDR3: TGCAGCGTTGGGCCCTCTGTCTACGAGCAGTACTTC. The V gene is TRBV29-1, the J gene TRBJ2-7; D remains unclear. The CDR3 spans 12 residues. The V end lost 4 bases, the J end lost 3 bases, and 10 bases lay between the germline ends. The germline CDR1 and CDR2 sequences are SQVTM and ANQGSEA.

This clonotype has more than one count but fewer than ten. The chain combines TRBV2 with TRBJ2-1; 8 nucleotides agree with TRBD2. Germline assignment: CDR1 SNHLY and CDR2 FYNNEI. With V trimmed by 1 base and J by 8 bases, 7 bases remained unmatched. CDR3 size: 15 residues. The CDR3 DNA sequence: TGTGCCAGCAGTGAAGTTGGAGCGGGGGAGGATGAGCAGTTCTTC. This codes for CASSEVGAGEDEQFF.